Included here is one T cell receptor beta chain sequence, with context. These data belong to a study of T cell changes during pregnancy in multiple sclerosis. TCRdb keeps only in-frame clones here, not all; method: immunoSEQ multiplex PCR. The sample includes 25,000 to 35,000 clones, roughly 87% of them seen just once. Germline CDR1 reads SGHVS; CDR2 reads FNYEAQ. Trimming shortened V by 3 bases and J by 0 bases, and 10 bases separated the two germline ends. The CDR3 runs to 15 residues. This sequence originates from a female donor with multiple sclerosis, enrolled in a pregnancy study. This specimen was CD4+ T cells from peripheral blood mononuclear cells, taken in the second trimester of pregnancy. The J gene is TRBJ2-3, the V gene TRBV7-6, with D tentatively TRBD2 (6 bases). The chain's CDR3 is CASSLAGTSTDTQYF. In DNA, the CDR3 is TGTGCCAGCAGCTTGGCCGGGACTAGCACAGATACGCAGTATTTT.